Below, 24 T cell receptor beta chains from the same sample are listed, as sequenced in a study of cytomegalovirus exposure and HLA in healthy donors. TCRdb's copy holds only in-frame clones and misses some; the assay was immunoSEQ multiplex PCR. Of a few hundred thousand clones in the sample, 85% to 90% were seen once. What was sequenced was PBMCs. The receptors here all came from a young woman in good health and CMV-seronegative.

This sequence joins TRBV6-5 and TRBJ2-3, with TRBD2 matching 8 bases. V was clipped by 7 bases and J by 3 bases; unmatched bases: 6. CDR3 size: 14 residues. CDR1 MNHEY and CDR2 SVGAGI come from the germline V gene. The CDR3 nucleotides read TGTGCCAGCATCAAAAGCGGGAGTACAGATACGCAGTATTTT. Translation: CASIKSGSTDTQYF.

The CDR3 nucleotides are TGCAGCGTTGATACAGGGGGGGGTTACGAGCAGTACTTC. Translation: CSVDTGGGYEQYF. The chain has TRBV29-1 and TRBJ2-7; D may be TRBD1 (8 bases). The germline V and J ends were trimmed by 3 bases and 4 bases, with 13 bases remaining between them. Germline assignment: CDR1 SQVTM and CDR2 ANQGSEA. This CDR3 comprises 13 residues.

This chain uses TRBV2 with TRBJ1-1, with D perhaps matching TRBD1 (5 bases). V was trimmed by 5 bases and J by 1 base, leaving 14 bases between them. CDR1 is SNHLY, CDR2 FYNNEI, per germline. The CDR3 runs 15 residues. In DNA form, the CDR3 reads TGTGCCAGCAGTTATAAGGGGCCGGGGAACACTGAAGCTTTCTTT. This encodes CASSYKGPGNTEAFF.

V usage is TRBV10-3 and J usage is TRBJ2-7; D might be TRBD2 (5 bases). The ends were cut back, 6 bases at V and 7 bases at J, with 19 bases in the middle. The CDR3 has 14 residues. Germline loops: CDR1 ENHRY, CDR2 SYGVKD. In nucleotides, the CDR3 is TGTGCCATCAGACCGAGGCCGAGGACTGAGGAGCAGTACTTC. Encoded protein: CAIRPRPRTEEQYF.

CDR3 nucleotides: TGCGCCAGCAGCCCCTCGGGGGGGGTCACCGGGGAGCTGTTTTTT. Its translation is CASSPSGGVTGELFF. The chain is built from TRBV5-1 and TRBJ2-2, with 8 bases lining up with TRBD2. This CDR3 has 15 amino acids. The V gene end was trimmed by 4 bases and the J gene end by 4 bases; junction bases not matched to a gene: 6. From germline, CDR1 is SGHRS and CDR2 YFSETQ.

Details on this clone: The sample holds other DNA sequences that translate to the same CDR3. This sequence joins TRBV18 and TRBJ1-1; unclear D gene. Trimming took 3 bases from V and 0 from J, leaving 8 bases between them. From germline, CDR1 is KGHSH and CDR2 LQKENI. The CDR3 totals 14 residues. Here the CDR3 reads CASSPTGMNTEAFF. The CDR3 region has the DNA TGTGCCAGCTCACCCACCGGGATGAACACTGAAGCTTTCTTT.

The chain combines TRBV27 with TRBJ2-1; no clear D gene. The CDR3 covers 13 residues. Deletions cut 8 bases from V and 0 bases from J, with 8 bases between. From germline, CDR1 is MNHEY and CDR2 SMNVEV (reference sequence). The CDR3 nucleotides read TGTGCCAGCGGCTTGTCCTCCTACAATGAGCAGTTCTTC. Translating gives CASGLSSYNEQFF.

V usage is TRBV19 and J usage is TRBJ1-5; 7 positions agree with TRBD1. Trimming cost V 5 bases and J 7 bases; bases outside gene matches: 11. The length of the CDR3 is 15 residues. Germline CDR1 and CDR2: LNHDA and SQIVND (reference sequence). CDR3: CASSGETGSRQPQHF. The CDR3 DNA reads TGTGCCAGTAGTGGAGAGACAGGGTCGAGACAGCCCCAGCATTTT.

This chain joins TRBV30 and TRBJ1-1; D is unclear. The V and J ends lost 0 bases and 7 bases respectively, with 12 bases between them. Germline values: CDR1 GTSNPN, CDR2 SVGIG (reference sequence). The CDR3 consists of 13 residues. CDR3 amino acids: CAWSVGGIGEAFF. The CDR3 DNA sequence: TGTGCCTGGAGTGTAGGCGGGATCGGTGAAGCTTTCTTT. The entire variable domain, with the rest obtained from reference TRBV30 and TRBJ1-1, is as follows: SQTIHQWPATLVQPVGSPLSLECTVEGTSNPNLYWYRQAAGRGLQLLFYSVGIGQISSEVPQNLSASRPQDRQFILSSKKLLLSDSGFYLCAWSVGGIGEAFFGQGTRLTVV.

This chain uses TRBV30 with TRBJ1-2; possible D gene TRBD1, 6 bases. Germline-derived CDR1 and CDR2 are GTSNPN and SVGIG (reference sequence). There are 16 residues in the CDR3. V was shortened by 1 base and J by 2 bases, with 17 bases between the two germline ends. CDR3 region: CAWSGGSRGANYGYTF. The CDR3 DNA follows: TGTGCCTGGAGTGGTGGGAGCAGGGGTGCGAACTATGGCTACACCTTC.

This clone was detected once. The rearrangement links TRBV4-1 to TRBJ2-7; TRBD2 aligns across 12 bases. Germline V gene lookup returns CDR1 MGHRA and CDR2 YSYEKL. The CDR3 length is 16 residues. J was trimmed by 3 bases and V by 4 bases; bases with no gene match: 7. CDR3 sequence: CASSRDATSGSYEQYF. Here the CDR3 DNA reads TGCGCCAGCAGCCGGGACGCGACTAGCGGGAGCTACGAGCAGTACTTC.

The chain couples TRBV11-3 to TRBJ2-1; unclear D gene. Deletions cut 5 bases from V and 5 bases from J, with 10 bases between. This CDR3 has 13 amino acids. Germline loops: CDR1 SGHNT, CDR2 YENEEA. DNA for the CDR3: TGTGCCAGCAGCCCCAAAGACAACAATGAGCAGTTCTTC. Its translation is CASSPKDNNEQFF.

This rearrangement joins TRBV28 to TRBJ2-3, with TRBD2 matching 7 bases. CDR3 length: 16 amino acids. Germline V gives CDR1 MDHEN, CDR2 SYDVKM. J gave up 0 bases and V 7 bases, and 10 bases lay outside the gene matches. CDR3 protein: CASTSGAITSTDTQYF. In DNA, the CDR3 is TGTGCCAGCACGAGCGGGGCGATTACTAGCACAGATACGCAGTATTTT.

This clone is a singleton in its sample. V usage is TRBV29-1 and J usage is TRBJ2-1, with D unresolved. The CDR3 has 13 residues. Trimming removed 4 bases from V and 5 bases from J, with 12 bases in between. Per the germline V gene, CDR1 is SQVTM and CDR2 is ANQGSEA. The CDR3 loop is CSVVIGGHNEQFF. Here the CDR3 DNA reads TGCAGCGTTGTCATTGGCGGCCACAATGAGCAGTTCTTC.

CDR3 in DNA: TGTGCCAGCAGCTTAATCAGCGGGAGGGCCTACGAGCAGTACTTC. Translating it yields CASSLISGRAYEQYF. This chain joins TRBV11-2 and TRBJ2-7; 10 positions agree with TRBD2. This CDR3 region has 15 residues. Germline assignment: CDR1 SGHAT and CDR2 FQNNGV. V was clipped by 2 bases and J by 2 bases; unmatched bases: 3.

This chain links TRBV28 with TRBJ1-2; D is possibly TRBD1 (6 bases). The CDR3 is 14 residues long. Per the germline V gene, CDR1 is MDHEN and CDR2 is SYDVKM. Trimming pared 2 bases from V and 8 bases from J, leaving 15 bases between. CDR3 region: CASSLGTTGYGYTF. CDR3 DNA: TGTGCCAGCAGTTTAGGGACAACAGGGTACGGCTACACCTTC.

CDR3 DNA: TGTGCCAGCAGTTTTGCGGGGCTTTATAGCAATCAGCCCCAGCATTTT. It translates to CASSFAGLYSNQPQHF. The chain recombines TRBV28 with TRBJ1-5, with a possible D match to TRBD1 (5 bases). The CDR3 loop spans 16 amino acids. Per the germline V gene, CDR1 is MDHEN and CDR2 is SYDVKM. V was trimmed by 3 bases and J by 0 bases, leaving 12 bases between them.

V gene TRBV29-1 combines with J gene TRBJ2-1, with a possible D match to TRBD2 (5 bases). Trimming removed 4 bases from V and 0 bases from J, with 10 bases in between. Germline V gene sequence: CDR1 SQVTM, CDR2 ANQGSEA. CDR3 length: 14 residues. In DNA form, the CDR3 reads TGCAGCGTTGGCGGGTCGAGCTCCTACAATGAGCAGTTCTTC. Translating it yields CSVGGSSSYNEQFF.

The chain has TRBV20-1 and TRBJ2-7, with D possibly TRBD2 on 5 matching bases. The germline V gene has CDR1 DFQATT and CDR2 SNEGSKA (reference sequence). Trimming shortened V by 2 bases and J by 6 bases, and 8 bases separated the two germline ends. The CDR3 extends over 11 amino acids. The CDR3 reads CSARLALEQYF. The CDR3 coding sequence is TGCAGTGCTAGACTAGCTCTCGAGCAGTACTTC.

This clone was recorded once. The chain recombines TRBV7-2 with TRBJ2-3; no definite D call. In germline, CDR1 is SGHTA, CDR2 FQGNSA. Trimming pared 2 bases from V and 6 bases from J, leaving 6 bases between. This CDR3 comprises 12 residues. The DNA for the CDR3 is TGTGCCAGCAGCTTACAGTCCGATACGCAGTATTTT. Protein sequence: CASSLQSDTQYF.

The rearrangement joins TRBV6-1 to TRBJ2-2; TRBD2 is a possible D gene (6 bases). The CDR3 contains 15 residues. The V gene's germline CDR1 is MNHNS and CDR2 SASEGT. V was cut by 6 bases and J by 4 bases, with 15 bases left in between. CDR3 sequence (DNA): TGTGCCAGCAGCGGGGGAGCGTTAGGCACCGGGGAGCTGTTTTTT. Translated, it gives CASSGGALGTGELFF.

This rearrangement joins TRBV29-1 to TRBJ2-7; 11 nucleotides line up with TRBD1. The CDR3 totals 14 residues. J gave up 3 bases and V 4 bases, and 5 bases lay outside the gene matches. Germline loops: CDR1 SQVTM, CDR2 ANQGSEA. The CDR3 DNA sequence: TGCAGCGTTGGCGGGGGACAGGGGGTCTACGAGCAGTACTTC. Protein product: CSVGGGQGVYEQYF.

DNA of the CDR3: TGTGCCAGCAGTGTGCAGGGGGAGAGGTGGGGAGCAGATACGCAGTATTTT. This codes for CASSVQGERWGADTQYF. The rearrangement joins TRBV25-1 to TRBJ2-3, with 7 bases that match TRBD1. After removal of 4 bases from V and 4 bases from J, the junction contained 14 bases not matched to a gene. Germline V gene sequence: CDR1 MGHDK, CDR2 SYGVNS. The CDR3 extends over 17 amino acids.

This chain uses TRBV6-5 with TRBJ1-1, with D unclear. The germline gives CDR1 MNHEY, CDR2 SVGAGI. V lost 10 bases to trimming and J lost 1 base, with 7 bases between them. The CDR3 covers 11 residues. The CDR3 DNA reads as TGTGCCACCCGGGGGAACACTGAAGCTTTCTTT. It encodes CATRGNTEAFF.